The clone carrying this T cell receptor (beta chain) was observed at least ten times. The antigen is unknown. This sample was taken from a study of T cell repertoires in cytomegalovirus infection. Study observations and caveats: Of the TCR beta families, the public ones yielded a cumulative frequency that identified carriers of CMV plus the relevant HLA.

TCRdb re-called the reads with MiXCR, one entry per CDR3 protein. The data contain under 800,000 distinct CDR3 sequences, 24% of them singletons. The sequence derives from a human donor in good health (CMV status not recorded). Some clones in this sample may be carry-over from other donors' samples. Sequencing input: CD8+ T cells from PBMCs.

The CDR3 nucleotides are TGTGCCAGCAGGTTGGACCAGGGACCTGGCTACACCTTC. This codes for CASRLDQGPGYTF. This chain connects TRBV7-9 to TRBJ1-2, with D tentatively TRBD1 (5 bases). Germline V gives CDR1 SEHNR, CDR2 FQNEAQ (reference sequence). The CDR3 covers 13 residues. V was shortened by 6 bases and J by 7 bases, with 15 bases between the two germline ends.